These T cell receptor beta chains were read from a single sample in a study of patients and donors after allogeneic stem cell transplantation. A single record per CDR3 protein comes from TCRdb applying MiXCR to the RT-PCR reads. The table lists 150,000 to 200,000 distinct CDR3 sequences, roughly 31% of them singletons, with approximately 3.5% in the top ten. Sequencing was done on a sample of blood, either unsorted or a sorted T cell fraction (not recorded which). The receptors come from a human donor who was either an allogeneic HSCT recipient or a stem cell or donor lymphocyte infusion donor (not recorded which). It is not recorded whose cells these are; they may come from a transplant donor. Each CDR3 is given with its conserved first and last residue. D genes are given only for firm matches. Clone size is shown for a subset of rows, as once, few, many or a class of expanded clone.

few	-	TRBV10-3	TRBJ2-3	11	CATRIEDTQYF	TGTGCCACCCGGATCGAGGATACGCAGTATTTT
few	-	TRBV21-1	TRBJ2-7	15	CASNQIGRDPSEQYF	TGTGCCAGCAATCAGATTGGGAGGGATCCCTCCGAGCAGTACTTC
many	-	TRBV10-3	TRBJ1-1	16	CAIKTRRGQSNTEAFF	TGTGCCATCAAGACAAGGAGGGGTCAGTCGAACACTGAAGCTTTCTTT
few	-	TRBV24-1	TRBJ2-3	14	CATSDPRPDDTQYF	TGTGCCACCAGTGACCCCCGACCGGACGATACGCAGTATTTT
-	-	TRBV28	TRBJ2-5	16	CASPPEGFDFPKTQYF	TGTGCCAGCCCGCCCGAGGGGTTTGATTTCCCCAAGACCCAGTACTTC
-	-	TRBV29-1	TRBJ1-1	15	CSVGRSGRGATEAFF	TGCAGCGTTGGGCGTTCAGGACGGGGCGCCACTGAAGCTTTCTTT
-	-	TRBV20-1	TRBJ2-3	13	CSARDFPTDTQYF	TGCAGTGCTAGAGATTTTCCCACAGATACGCAGTATTTT
-	-	TRBV7-2	TRBJ1-3	15	CASSSYGYRGNTIYF	TGTGCCAGCAGCTCTTATGGCTACAGGGGAAACACCATATATTTT
many	TRBD2	TRBV20-1	TRBJ2-2	14	CSARESGRAGELFF	TGCAGTGCTAGAGAGAGCGGGAGAGCCGGGGAGCTGTTTTTT
many	-	TRBV12-3/TRBV12-4	TRBJ1-2	10	CASSRYGYTF	TGTGCCAGCAGCCGTTATGGCTACACCTTC
-	TRBD2	TRBV5-1	TRBJ2-1	13	CASSFSLAGLQFF	TGCGCCAGCAGCTTTTCACTAGCGGGGTTGCAGTTCTTC
-	-	TRBV7-3	TRBJ2-3	13	CASSLMGQGSQYF	TGTGCCAGCAGCTTAATGGGGCAGGGGTCGCAGTATTTT
many	-	TRBV29-1	TRBJ1-4	11	CSVEVGLKLFF	TGCAGCGTTGAAGTGGGACTCAAACTGTTTTTT
-	TRBD1	TRBV29-1	TRBJ2-1	13	CSVGGQGWDEQFF	TGCAGCGTGGGGGGACAGGGATGGGATGAGCAGTTCTTC
-	TRBD2	TRBV7-3	TRBJ2-1	18	CASSSRLAGGLTYNEQFF	TGTGCCAGCAGCTCTCGACTAGCGGGAGGACTCACCTACAATGAGCAGTTCTTC
-	-	TRBV28	TRBJ2-5	14	CASSYTGLQETQYF	TGTGCCAGCAGTTATACGGGATTACAAGAGACCCAGTACTTC
-	-	TRBV7-8	TRBJ2-2	13	CASSLAPTGELFF	TGTGCCAGCAGCTTAGCTCCCACCGGGGAGCTGTTTTTT
-	-	TRBV7-2	TRBJ2-4	15	CASSLADGWRWIQYF	TGTGCCAGCAGCTTAGCCGACGGTTGGCGTTGGATTCAGTACTTC
few	-	TRBV10-3	TRBJ1-3	14	CAISGQTSGNTIYF	TGTGCCATCAGTGGACAGACCTCTGGAAACACCATATATTTT
-	TRBD2	TRBV3-1	TRBJ2-1	15	CASSLLAGYWNEQFF	TGTGCCAGCAGCCTACTAGCGGGGTATTGGAATGAGCAGTTCTTC
few	-	TRBV4-2	TRBJ2-2	13	CASSPQLNGELFF	TGTGCCAGCAGCCCGCAGCTCAACGGGGAGCTGTTTTTT
many	-	TRBV7-9	TRBJ1-2	16	CASSSETIGRRYGYTF	TGTGCCAGCAGCTCCGAAACAATCGGAAGAAGATATGGCTACACCTTC
few	-	TRBV7-9	TRBJ1-4	15	CASSFSNGKHEKLFF	TGTGCCAGCAGCTTTTCGAACGGTAAACACGAAAAACTGTTTTTT
-	-	TRBV20-1	TRBJ1-1	13	CSATLGPNTEAFF	TGCAGTGCTACCCTCGGCCCAAACACTGAAGCTTTCTTT
-	TRBD1	TRBV7-9	TRBJ2-1	15	CASSPSGTATNEQFF	TGTGCCAGCAGCCCTTCCGGGACAGCAACCAATGAGCAGTTCTTC
-	TRBD1	TRBV4-3	TRBJ2-7	17	CASSRAVRDRTSYEQYF	TGCGCCAGCAGCCGGGCTGTCCGGGACAGGACATCCTACGAGCAGTACTTC
few	-	TRBV5-1	TRBJ2-3	13	CASSFRRTDTQYF	TGCGCCAGCAGCTTTAGGAGGACAGATACGCAGTATTTT
few	-	TRBV29-1	TRBJ2-3	15	CSVAGRGRTLDTQYF	TGCAGCGTTGCGGGACGGGGGAGGACCTTGGATACGCAGTATTTT
-	TRBD2	TRBV4-1	TRBJ2-5	13	CASSQDGTSGRYF	TGCGCCAGCAGCCAAGATGGGACTAGCGGCCGGTACTTC
-	TRBD1	TRBV5-1	TRBJ2-7	17	CASRLILGTDRTYEQYF	TGCGCCAGCAGATTGATCTTAGGGACAGATAGAACCTACGAGCAGTACTTC
-	-	TRBV27	TRBJ2-7	15	CASSLFGALAYEQYF	TGTGCCAGCAGTTTATTCGGGGCCCTTGCCTACGAGCAGTACTTC
-	-	TRBV4-3	TRBJ2-1	14	CASSQRARGNEQFF	TGCGCCAGCAGCCAGAGAGCCAGGGGCAATGAGCAGTTCTTC
few	-	TRBV7-7	TRBJ2-1	15	CASSLTSSPYNEQFF	TGTGCTAGCAGCTTAACTAGCTCACCATACAATGAGCAGTTCTTC